The 16 T cell receptor beta chains presented below share a single source sample, sequenced in a study of blood T cell repertoires in COVID-19. Method: immunoSEQ multiplex PCR; TCRdb's copy keeps in-frame clones and lacks some. The sample lists 130,000 to 150,000 clones; about nine tenths were seen once. Source material: peripheral blood. These receptors came from a human donor in a cohort sampled during active COVID-19.

The rearrangement uses TRBV3-1 (or the pseudogene TRBV3-2) and TRBJ2-2; D not resolved. The V and J ends lost 1 base and 7 bases respectively, with 7 bases between them. There are 13 residues in the CDR3. The germline gives CDR1 LGHDT, CDR2 YNNKEL (reference sequence). The CDR3: CASSQVSGGELFF. In DNA form, the CDR3 reads TGTGCCAGCAGCCAAGTCTCAGGCGGGGAGCTGTTTTTT.

The chain employs TRBV11-2 and TRBJ2-2, with D possibly being TRBD1 (5 bases). The germline gives CDR1 SGHAT, CDR2 FQNNGV. The V end was cut by 1 base, the J end by 1 base, with 7 bases between. The CDR3 runs 15 residues. The CDR3 sequence is CASSLAQVNTGELFF. CDR3 in DNA: TGTGCCAGCAGCTTAGCACAGGTGAACACCGGGGAGCTGTTTTTT.

The chain links TRBV30 to TRBJ2-1; tentatively, D is TRBD2 (6 bases). V was clipped by 3 bases and J by 2 bases, with 14 bases between them. Germline CDR1 and CDR2: GTSNPN and SVGIG (reference sequence). The CDR3 is 15 residues long. CDR3 residues: CAWSKWGGTYNEQFF. In DNA, the CDR3 is TGTGCCTGGAGCAAATGGGGAGGTACCTACAATGAGCAGTTCTTC.

This clone occurred once. The V gene is TRBV27, the J gene TRBJ1-2; 7 positions agree with TRBD1. CDR3 size: 14 residues. J was trimmed by 8 bases and V by 5 bases; bases with no gene match: 11. Germline-derived CDR1 and CDR2 are MNHEY and SMNVEV (reference sequence). The CDR3 reads CASSMTGRLFGYTF. CDR3 coding DNA: TGTGCCAGCAGTATGACAGGGCGCCTTTTCGGCTACACCTTC.

The rearrangement uses TRBV3-1 (or the pseudogene TRBV3-2) and TRBJ2-5; 7 bases are a match to TRBD1. Trimming removed 0 bases from V and 5 bases from J; junction bases left unmatched: 9. CDR1 and CDR2 from the germline V gene are LGHDT and YNNKEL (reference sequence). CDR3 length: 16 amino acids. CDR3 in amino acids: CASSQDQGVWGETQYF. The CDR3 nucleotides are TGTGCCAGCAGCCAAGATCAGGGGGTTTGGGGGGAGACCCAGTACTTC.

V gene TRBV28 combines with J gene TRBJ1-2; tentatively, D is TRBD1 (5 bases). The V end was cut by 5 bases, the J end by 4 bases, with 20 bases between. The V gene's germline CDR1 is MDHEN and CDR2 SYDVKM. The CDR3 loop spans 16 amino acids. The CDR3 here is CASSAPGWGERYGYTF. The CDR3, as DNA: TGTGCCAGCAGTGCCCCAGGTTGGGGGGAACGCTATGGCTACACCTTC.

J is TRBJ2-7 and V is TRBV19, with 7 bases fitting TRBD2. CDR3 size: 13 residues. CDR1 and CDR2 (germline): LNHDA, SQIVND (reference sequence). Unmatched junction bases numbered 4, after V lost 5 bases and J lost 3 bases. Here the CDR3 DNA reads TGTGCCAGTAGTTTGGGGGGGGACTACGAGCAGTACTTC. It codes for CASSLGGDYEQYF.

This clone appeared a single time. The chain is built from TRBV6-1 and TRBJ1-1; D may be TRBD1 (5 bases). Germline V CDR1 and CDR2: MNHNS, SASEGT. The V end lost 3 bases, the J end lost 5 bases, and 19 bases lay between the germline ends. This CDR3 is built from 16 residues. CDR3 sequence reads: CASSERAGGGTTEAFF. As DNA, the CDR3 is TGTGCCAGCAGTGAGAGGGCAGGTGGCGGGACGACTGAAGCTTTCTTT.

CDR3 region: CASSPSGGTSPLHF. CDR3 sequence (DNA): TGTGCCAGCTCACCGTCAGGGGGAACTTCACCCCTCCACTTT. The chain combines TRBV18 with TRBJ1-6; TRBD1 matches 7 bases. From germline, CDR1 is KGHSH and CDR2 LQKENI. The CDR3 loop spans 14 amino acids. Trimming removed 3 bases from V and 9 bases from J; junction bases left unmatched: 5.

Only one count was recorded for this clone. The chain combines TRBV4-2 with TRBJ2-1; D possibly corresponds to TRBD1 (5 bases). V lost 4 bases to trimming and J lost 7 bases, with 11 bases between them. The V gene's germline CDR1 is LGHNA and CDR2 YNFKEQ. The CDR3 sequence is 13 residues long. CDR3 sequence reads: CASSRDSGNEQFF. In DNA, the CDR3 is TGTGCCAGCAGCCGCGATTCAGGGAATGAGCAGTTCTTC.

This rearrangement joins TRBV4-2 to TRBJ2-2; 13 nucleotides agree with TRBD2. Germline lookup yields CDR1 LGHNA and CDR2 YNFKEQ. The CDR3 totals 17 residues. The ends lost 5 bases at V and 0 bases at J; junction bases unmatched: 3. CDR3 DNA sequence: TGTGCCAGCAGCGGGACTAGCGGGATTCCGAACACCGGGGAGCTGTTTTTT. Translation: CASSGTSGIPNTGELFF.

This chain joins TRBV28 and TRBJ2-5; D gene unclear. In germline, CDR1 is MDHEN, CDR2 SYDVKM. The CDR3 runs to 14 residues. Trimming removed 3 bases at V and 5 bases at J, with 13 bases between. The CDR3 region has the DNA TGTGCCAGCAGTTTGGCTAGTCCCGGGGAGACCCAGTACTTC. Protein sequence: CASSLASPGETQYF.

The chain couples TRBV4-2 to TRBJ1-1; D gene ambiguous. The CDR3 has 16 residues. V lost 0 bases, J lost 8 bases, and 19 bases lay in between. Germline CDR1 reads LGHNA; CDR2 reads YNFKEQ. CDR3 amino acids: CASSQDLRGLLMEAFF. Written as DNA, the CDR3 is TGTGCCAGCAGCCAAGACCTGCGAGGGCTACTGATGGAAGCTTTCTTT.

The gene calls are TRBV7-9 and TRBJ1-1; D remains ambiguous. Germline V gene sequence: CDR1 SEHNR, CDR2 FQNEAQ (reference sequence). CDR3 length: 13 residues. The V end lost 5 bases, the J end lost 1 base, and 8 bases lay between the germline ends. The CDR3 spells CASSQPGNTEAFF. Here the CDR3 DNA reads TGTGCCAGCAGCCAACCGGGGAACACTGAAGCTTTCTTT.

This chain links TRBV5-5 with TRBJ2-7; a weak D match, TRBD2 (5 bases). This CDR3 contains 15 residues. CDR1 and CDR2 from the germline V gene are SGHKS and YYEKEE (reference sequence). V was clipped by 1 base and J by 4 bases, with 15 bases between them. The CDR3 coding sequence is TGTGCCAGCAGCTTGTCGGCTAGCAGCACTTACGAGCAGTACTTC. Protein product: CASSLSASSTYEQYF.

The chain combines TRBV28 with TRBJ2-7; 7 bases are a match to TRBD1. CDR1 is MDHEN, CDR2 SYDVKM, per germline. Unmatched junction bases numbered 10, after V lost 3 bases and J lost 5 bases. The length of the CDR3 is 15 residues. The CDR3 protein is CASSFPPTGRDEQYF. Here the CDR3 DNA reads TGTGCCAGCAGTTTTCCCCCGACAGGGAGAGACGAGCAGTACTTC.